This paragraph reports one TCR beta chain. The protocol was immunoSEQ multiplex PCR, while the TCRdb copy is restricted to in-frame clones and leaves out a portion. The sample holds around 100,000 clones; approximately 96% are singletons and the top ten take roughly 0.35%. The data originate from a study of technical replicates of blood from several donors. The germline gives CDR1 SNHLY, CDR2 FYNNEI. V dropped 7 bases and J dropped 5 bases, with 14 bases sitting between them. The length of the CDR3 is 14 residues. Sequencing input: T cells isolated from PBMCs. The receptor was isolated from a human donor in good health. The V and J genes are TRBV2 and TRBJ1-4; D is ambiguous. The CDR3 here is CASTRQPGNEKLFF. The CDR3, as DNA: TGTGCCAGCACCAGGCAACCTGGGAATGAAAAACTGTTTTTT.